This is a list of T cell receptor beta chains from one sample in a study of cytomegalovirus exposure and HLA in healthy donors. The protocol was immunoSEQ multiplex PCR, while the TCRdb copy is restricted to in-frame clones and leaves out a portion. The table lists about 100,000 clones, 78% of them singletons. Sequenced sample: PBMCs. These TCRs come from a woman in her fifties or sixties in good health and CMV-seronegative. Both conserved end residues are part of each CDR3. The D gene is left open where the match is weak. The size of a clone is reported for some rows only, either as once, few or many, or as a class for expanded clones.

d_call j_call v_call clone_size cdr3_nt cdr3_aa
NA TRBJ2-1 TRBV19 few TGTGCCAGTAGTCCCACCGGCGGGACTTACAATGAGCAGTTCTTC CASSPTGGTYNEQFF
TRBD1 TRBJ1-1 TRBV6-5 NA TGTGCCAGCAGCGAACTACAGGGGGGAGGAACTGAAGCTTTCTTT CASSELQGGGTEAFF
TRBD1 TRBJ1-4 TRBV6-5 NA TGTGCCAGCAGGATAACAGGGGGCAGTGAAAAACTGTTTTTT CASRITGGSEKLFF
NA TRBJ1-4 TRBV27 NA TGTGCCAGCAGCCACCCCGGTGAAAAACTGTTTTTT CASSHPGEKLFF
TRBD2 TRBJ2-2 TRBV10-3 NA TGTGCCATCAGCCACACTAGCGGGGCTAACACCGGGGAGCTGTTTTTT CAISHTSGANTGELFF
TRBD1 TRBJ2-2 TRBV5-6 NA TGTGCCAGCAGGATCGGGACAGGGGGCACCGGGGAGCTGTTTTTT CASRIGTGGTGELFF
TRBD1 TRBJ2-7 TRBV10-2 NA TGCGCCAGCAGGGACCCGGGACAGGGGAGGGAGCAGTACTTC CASRDPGQGREQYF
NA TRBJ2-2 TRBV14 NA TGTGCCAGCAGCCAAGTCGACGGATTGAGGACCGGGGAGCTGTTTTTT CASSQVDGLRTGELFF
NA TRBJ2-5 TRBV6-1 few TGTGCCAGCAGTGAGACCAGGGTAGAGACCCAGTACTTC CASSETRVETQYF
NA TRBJ2-1 TRBV14 NA TGTGCCAGCAGCCAAGCCCTAGCTGGCAATGAGCAGTTCTTC CASSQALAGNEQFF
NA TRBJ2-1 TRBV19 few TGTGCCAGTAGACAGGGAAGCTACAATGAGCAGTTCTTC CASRQGSYNEQFF
NA TRBJ2-1 TRBV12-5 NA TGTGCTAGTGGTTTGGTATCGACGGCGGGTCACAATGAGCAGTTCTTC CASGLVSTAGHNEQFF
NA TRBJ2-5 TRBV7-8 NA TGTGCCAGCAGCCCCCCGGTCCAAGAGACCCAGTACTTC CASSPPVQETQYF
TRBD1 TRBJ2-7 TRBV5-6 NA TGTGCCAGCAGTACCGGGACAGCCTACGAGCAGTACTTC CASSTGTAYEQYF
NA TRBJ1-1 TRBV9 NA TGTGCCAGCAGCGTAGTCCAGGGGAACACTGAAGCTTTCTTT CASSVVQGNTEAFF
NA TRBJ2-7 TRBV10-3 NA TGTGCCACCCTGTCTTACAGGGACGAGCAGTACTTC CATLSYRDEQYF
NA TRBJ1-2 TRBV10-3 NA TGTGCCATCAGTGAAGACAGGACAGCTAACTATGGCTACACCTTC CAISEDRTANYGYTF
TRBD2 TRBJ2-3 TRBV9 NA TGTGCCAGCAGCGTGGGGACTAGCGGGACCACAGATACGCAGTATTTT CASSVGTSGTTDTQYF
NA TRBJ2-1 TRBV4-1 NA TGCGCCAGCAGCCAAGCGTATGAGCAGTTCTTC CASSQAYEQFF
NA TRBJ2-1 TRBV15 once TGTGCCACCAGCAGAGATAGAATTGATGAGCAGTTCTTC CATSRDRIDEQFF
TRBD2 TRBJ2-1 TRBV5-1 once TGCGCCAGCAGGGTTGAAGTGACTAGCGGTTACAATGAGCAGTTCTTC CASRVEVTSGYNEQFF
NA TRBJ2-3 TRBV7-9 NA TGTGCCAGCAGCTTCCTCGTAGGCACAGATACGCAGTATTTT CASSFLVGTDTQYF
TRBD1 TRBJ2-5 TRBV6-5 few TGTGCCAGCGGTCCACGACAGGGGCTCAGAGAGACCCAGTACTTC CASGPRQGLRETQYF
TRBD2 TRBJ2-3 TRBV7-2 NA TGTGCCAGCAGCTTGACTAGCGGGGGGGCATCAGATACGCAGTATTTT CASSLTSGGASDTQYF
TRBD1 TRBJ1-4 TRBV9 NA TGTGCCAGCAGCCCGACAGGGCGAACTAATGAAAAACTGTTTTTT CASSPTGRTNEKLFF
NA TRBJ1-3 TRBV5-6 few TGTGCCAGCAGCGGATACCGGGATCTCCCTGGAAACACCATATATTTT CASSGYRDLPGNTIYF
TRBD1 TRBJ2-7 TRBV27 NA TGTGCCAGCAGTTCCGGGACAGGAGGGGGCGAGCAGTACTTC CASSSGTGGGEQYF
TRBD1 TRBJ1-6 TRBV5-1 NA TGCGCCAGCAGCTTGGCCTTGACGGGACAGGGAAGTTCACCCCTCCACTTT CASSLALTGQGSSPLHF
TRBD1 TRBJ2-6 TRBV5-1 NA TGCGCCAGCAGCGATACAGGGGCCTCTGGGGCCAACGTCCTGACTTTC CASSDTGASGANVLTF
NA TRBJ2-3 TRBV7-9 NA TGTGCCAGCAGCCCTAGTTGGGTTCCAGATACGCAGTATTTT CASSPSWVPDTQYF
TRBD2 TRBJ2-7 TRBV6-5 NA TGTGCCAGCCAAAGGGGCGGGAGGACCTACGAGCAGTACTTC CASQRGGRTYEQYF
TRBD1 TRBJ2-7 TRBV15 NA TGTGCCACCAGCAGAGGGGCACAGGGGGGTTCCTACGAGCAGTACTTC CATSRGAQGGSYEQYF
NA TRBJ2-7 TRBV7-9 NA TGTGCCAGCAGCTTAGCATCCGGGACTGATTTTGGGCAGTACTTC CASSLASGTDFGQYF
TRBD2 TRBJ2-1 TRBV5-6 NA TGTGCCAGCAGCTCACCGAGGGCGGGGGTCTACAATGAGCAGTTCTTC CASSSPRAGVYNEQFF
NA TRBJ1-2 TRBV25-1 NA TGTGCCAGCAGTGCGACAGATTATGGCTACACCTTC CASSATDYGYTF
TRBD1 TRBJ1-4 TRBV4-3 few TGCGCCAGCAGCCCTGGGACAGGAGTTGAAAAACTGTTTTTT CASSPGTGVEKLFF
TRBD1 TRBJ2-5 TRBV6-5 NA TGTGCCAGCAGTCTTAGGGGGCAGGGGGAGACCCAGTACTTC CASSLRGQGETQYF
NA TRBJ2-1 TRBV4-3 few TGCGCCAGCAGCCAAGGAGGGACTGCCTACAATGAGCAGTTCTTC CASSQGGTAYNEQFF
TRBD1 TRBJ2-7 TRBV6-1 NA TGTGCCAGCAGTGAAGCCCAGCTCTCCGGGACAGCTTCCCACGAGCAGTACTTC CASSEAQLSGTASHEQYF
TRBD1 TRBJ2-1 TRBV29-1 NA TGCAGCGTTGAAACTGGACAGGGCTTTTCCCGTACGTCCTACAATGAGCAGTTCTTC CSVETGQGFSRTSYNEQFF
TRBD1 TRBJ2-1 TRBV6-4 NA TGTGCCAGCAGCGCAGGGGGTGAGCAGTTCTTC CASSAGGEQFF
TRBD1 TRBJ1-6 TRBV2 NA TGTGCCAGCGAGGTCGAGGGGGCATCTAATTCACCCCTCCACTTT CASEVEGASNSPLHF
NA TRBJ1-5 TRBV19 NA TGTGCCAGTAGCAACCCCGGGGGTAATCAGCCCCAGCATTTT CASSNPGGNQPQHF
NA TRBJ1-5 TRBV4-3 few TGCGCCAGCAGCCAAGAGCCCGGGGGGAATCAGCCCCAGCATTTT CASSQEPGGNQPQHF
NA TRBJ1-2 TRBV19 few TGTGCCAGTAGTACCAGTCGGGCTAACTATGGCTACACCTTC CASSTSRANYGYTF
TRBD1 TRBJ1-3 TRBV6-5 NA TGTGCCAGCAGTTACACCTACAGGGGCTCTGGAAACACCATATATTTT CASSYTYRGSGNTIYF
TRBD1 TRBJ1-2 TRBV28 NA TGTGCCAGCAGTGCGGGACAGCCGTATGGCTACACCTTC CASSAGQPYGYTF
TRBD1 TRBJ2-7 TRBV28 few TGTGCCAGCAGCCTGACAGGGGGCAGGTACGAGCAGTACTTC CASSLTGGRYEQYF
NA TRBJ2-1 TRBV2 NA TGTGCCAGCAGTGATAGTGGTGAGCAGTTCTTC CASSDSGEQFF
NA TRBJ2-7 TRBV7-6 NA TGTGCCAGCAGCTTATCTCCGTCCTACGAGCAGTACTTC CASSLSPSYEQYF
NA TRBJ1-4 TRBV29-1 few TGCAGCGTTGGTGGGCAGATTAATGAAAAACTGTTTTTT CSVGGQINEKLFF
NA TRBJ1-2 TRBV10-3 NA TGTGCCATCAGCCCACCGGGACTTGATTATGGCTACACCTTC CAISPPGLDYGYTF
TRBD1 TRBJ1-2 TRBV5-4 NA TGTGCCAGCAGCCCGGGACAGGGTATCTATGGCTACACCTTC CASSPGQGIYGYTF
TRBD2 TRBJ2-5 TRBV7-8 NA TGTGCCAGCACCCCGACTAGCGGGAGTTTATTTCAAGAGACCCAGTACTTC CASTPTSGSLFQETQYF